This T cell receptor (beta chain) was recorded in a study of tumor-infiltrating lymphocytes in primary liver carcinoma. Study in general: These patients were men and women whose ages were 30 to 69 years. Study-level findings and limits: Tumor top-250-clone fraction significantly exceeded that of blood (p = 0.039). Relative to tumor region pairs, the tumor-adjacent and tumor-blood pairs showed overlap that was lower. Merely some 8-25% of top clones spanned all five tumor regions.

Note on this clonotype: The antigen is not known.

V shed 3 bases and J shed 4 bases, with 18 bases lying between them. Germline lookup yields CDR1 SGHAT and CDR2 FQNNGV. CDR3 length: 16 residues. The template, roughly 550 ng total RNA, yielded TCR beta cDNA made with a constant-region primer. Nested multiplex PCR, run for three rounds with slightly modified ARM-PCR, yielded TCR beta libraries. TRBV1-TRBV30 forward primers paired with a C-beta reverse primer were used in the first two PCR rounds, which ran about 11 cycles each. TCRdb itself ran the multiplex PCR reads through MiXCR, one entry per CDR3 protein. The data contain about 30,000 distinct CDR3 sequences, around two thirds of them seen just once; the ten biggest clones take up over 25%. The approximately 20-31 mg bulk tissue piece was not sorted before simultaneous RNA and DNA extraction.

The clonotype was recovered from a woman in her 30s with primary liver carcinoma and hepatitis B virus infection. The chain couples TRBV11-2 to TRBJ2-5; no clear D gene. The sequenced sample was liver tumor tissue from sampling region 3. The subset here: tumor region T3, left-lateral pole. The CDR3 DNA reads as TGTGCCAGCAGCTTGGGATTTTCACCCAACGGAGAGACCCAGTACTTC. As protein: CASSLGFSPNGETQYF. The full variable domain, completed using reference TRBV11-2 and TRBJ2-5, is EAGVAQSPRYKIIEKRQSVAFWCNPISGHATLYWYQQILGQGPKLLIQFQNNGVVDDSQLPKDRFSAERLKGVDSTLKIQPAKLEDSAVYLCASSLGFSPNGETQYFGPGTRLLVL.